This T cell receptor beta chain was found in a study of T cell repertoires in cytomegalovirus infection. In TCRdb, the reads were re-called with MiXCR into one record per CDR3 protein. Of roughly 140,000 distinct CDR3 sequences listed, roughly a quarter are singletons. CDR1 and CDR2 (germline): MDHEN, SYDVKM. CDR3 length equals 14 residues. V lost 4 bases to trimming and J lost 5 bases; unmatched junction nucleotides: 6. The TCR originated in a human donor in good health (CMV status not recorded). Some clones in this sample may be carry-over from other donors' samples. The gene calls are TRBV28 and TRBJ2-3; 7 bases are a match to TRBD2. The sequencing input was PBMCs. CDR3 loop: CASSSTAGVDTQYF. The DNA for the CDR3 is TGTGCCAGCAGTTCCACGGCGGGAGTAGATACGCAGTATTTT.